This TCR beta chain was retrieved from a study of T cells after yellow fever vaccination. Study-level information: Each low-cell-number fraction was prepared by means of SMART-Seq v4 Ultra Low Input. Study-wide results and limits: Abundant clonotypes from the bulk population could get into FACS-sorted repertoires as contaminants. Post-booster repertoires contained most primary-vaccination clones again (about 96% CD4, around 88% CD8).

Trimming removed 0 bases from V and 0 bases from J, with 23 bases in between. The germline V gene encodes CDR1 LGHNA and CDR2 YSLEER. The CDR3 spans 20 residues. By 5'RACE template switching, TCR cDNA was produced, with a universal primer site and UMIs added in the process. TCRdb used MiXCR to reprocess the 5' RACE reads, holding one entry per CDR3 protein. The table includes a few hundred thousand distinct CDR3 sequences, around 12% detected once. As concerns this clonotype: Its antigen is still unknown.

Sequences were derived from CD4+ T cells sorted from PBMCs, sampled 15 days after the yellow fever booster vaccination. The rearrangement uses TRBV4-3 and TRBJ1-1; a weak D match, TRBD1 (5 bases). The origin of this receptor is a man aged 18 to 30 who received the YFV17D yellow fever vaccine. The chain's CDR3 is CASSQDYFGGSGIMNTEAFF. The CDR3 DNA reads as TGCGCCAGCAGCCAAGACTATTTTGGGGGTTCGGGGATTATGAACACTGAAGCTTTCTTT.